This T cell receptor (beta chain) appears in the sequencing data of a study of blood T cell repertoires in COVID-19. Using immunoSEQ multiplex PCR, the repertoire was profiled, and TCRdb retains in-frame clones only, with some absent. This sample yields approximately 160,000 clones, of which roughly 81% are seen a single time; roughly 7.5% belongs to the top ten. This CDR3 spans 14 amino acids. Trimming shortened V by 4 bases and J by 6 bases, and 13 bases separated the two germline ends. The germline V gene has CDR1 LNHDA and CDR2 SQIVND (reference sequence). The rearrangement uses TRBV19 and TRBJ2-4; the D gene is possibly TRBD1 (6 bases). The sample was peripheral blood. The receptor was derived from a man in his forties who had recovered from COVID-19. The CDR3 DNA sequence: TGTGCCAGTAGTACGGACAGACTTACAAACATTCAGTACTTC. This translates into CASSTDRLTNIQYF.